The 30 T cell receptor beta chains given below trace back to one sample, sequenced in a study of neurological immune-mediated disorders. A single record per CDR3 protein comes from TCRdb applying MiXCR to the 5' RACE reads. The sample shows 15,000 to 20,000 distinct CDR3 sequences, approximately 26% of them seen only once. The sequencing sample was made of PBMCs. These receptors were taken from a man between 45 and 60 years old with HTLV-1-associated myelopathy (HAM/TSP).

This clonotype was detected a few times. CDR3 in amino acids: CASSSSQGYEQYF. For the CDR3, the DNA is TGTGCCAGCTCATCCTCACAGGGCTACGAGCAGTACTTC. The chain carries TRBV18 and TRBJ2-7; a weak D match, TRBD1 (6 bases). Germline CDR1 KGHSH, CDR2 LQKENI. The CDR3 sequence is 13 residues long. The ends were cut back, 5 bases at V and 3 bases at J, with 11 bases in the middle.

The V and J genes are TRBV20-1 and TRBJ2-2; 8 bases align to TRBD2. Germline trimming cut 2 bases from V and 0 bases from J; bases unmatched to any gene: 8. The CDR3 has 17 amino acids. Germline loops: CDR1 DFQATT, CDR2 SNEGSKA (reference sequence). The CDR3 region is CSARNLAGISNTGELFF. In DNA form, the CDR3 reads TGCAGTGCTAGAAACCTAGCGGGTATCTCGAACACCGGGGAGCTGTTTTTT.

The chain is built from TRBV19 and TRBJ2-3; 7 bases are shared with TRBD1. The V segment lost 5 bases and the J segment 3 bases; nucleotides outside the gene matches: 11. The CDR3 contains 16 residues. Germline values: CDR1 LNHDA, CDR2 SQIVND (reference sequence). In DNA form, the CDR3 reads TGTGCCAGTAGTGCCTCCCCCCCACAGGGGACAGATACGCAGTATTTT. It codes for CASSASPPQGTDTQYF.

The chain is built from TRBV11-2 and TRBJ2-2, with 8 bases identical to TRBD2. With V trimmed by 5 bases and J by 7 bases, 3 bases remained unmatched. The CDR3 covers 13 residues. The germline gives CDR1 SGHAT, CDR2 FQNNGV. The DNA of the CDR3 is TGTGCCAGCAGCCAAAGCGGGGGCGGGGAGCTGTTTTTT. It encodes CASSQSGGGELFF.

This sequence joins TRBV6-5 and TRBJ2-7, with TRBD2 matching over 12 bases. With V trimmed by 6 bases and J by 11 bases, 14 bases remained unmatched. CDR3 length equals 15 residues. The germline CDR1 and CDR2 sequences are MNHEY and SVGAGI. As DNA, the CDR3 is TGTGCCAGCAGACCCCGCCTAGGACTAGCGGGGCGAGAGTACTTC. Its translation: CASRPRLGLAGREYF.

This clonotype was observed at least ten times. The rearrangement joins TRBV18 to TRBJ2-7; possible D gene TRBD2, 6 bases. V lost 0 bases and J lost 4, with 13 bases in between. This CDR3 has 15 amino acids. Germline CDR1 and CDR2: KGHSH and LQKENI. The CDR3 protein is CASSPPNSGLYEQYF. As DNA, the CDR3 is TGTGCCAGCTCACCACCGAATAGCGGCCTATACGAGCAGTACTTC.

The chain joins TRBV6-5 to TRBJ2-7; 7 bases match TRBD1. Germline V gives CDR1 MNHEY, CDR2 SVGAGI. The CDR3 covers 13 residues. The V segment lost 6 bases and the J segment 5 bases; nucleotides outside the gene matches: 7. CDR3 in DNA: TGTGCCAGCAGGAACAGGGGTTACGACGAGCAGTACTTC. It encodes CASRNRGYDEQYF.

This clonotype was seen ten or more times. This rearrangement joins TRBV20-1 to TRBJ2-7; 13 bases match TRBD2. Germline V CDR1 and CDR2: DFQATT, SNEGSKA (reference sequence). The V and J ends lost 6 bases and 12 bases, in that order; junction bases with no gene match: 14. The CDR3 totals 14 residues. Here the CDR3 DNA reads TGCAGTGCCGGACCGGGACTAGCGGGGTACTTGGGGTACTTC. The encoded protein is CSAGPGLAGYLGYF.

The chain is built from TRBV7-9 and TRBJ2-7; D is ambiguous. Germline V gene lookup returns CDR1 SEHNR and CDR2 FQNEAQ (reference sequence). The V gene lost 5 bases and the J gene lost 3 bases, with 17 bases spanning the gap. The CDR3 totals 15 residues. The CDR3 nucleotides are TGTGCCAGCAGCCCCCAAGTCCTTAGTAGCTACGAGCAGTACTTC. Translated, it gives CASSPQVLSSYEQYF. Combining the CDR3 with reference TRBV7-9 and TRBJ2-7 gives the whole variable domain DTGVSQNPRHKITKRGQNVTFRCDPISEHNRLYWYRQTLGQGPEFLTYFQNEAQLEKSRLLSDRFSAERPKGSFSTLEIQRTEQGDSAMYLCASSPQVLSSYEQYFGPGTRLTVT.

This sequence joins TRBV7-7 and TRBJ2-1; D perhaps matches TRBD2 (6 bases). Deletions cut 5 bases from V and 7 bases from J, with 15 bases between. This CDR3 is built from 14 residues. Germline V lookup: CDR1 SSHAT, CDR2 FNYEAQ (reference sequence). CDR3 in amino acids: CASSQRQGLNEQFF. The DNA of the CDR3 is TGTGCCAGCAGCCAAAGGCAGGGACTTAATGAGCAGTTCTTC.

The chain combines TRBV7-2 with TRBJ2-7, with TRBD2 as a possible D gene (6 bases). Between the trimmed V and J ends, which lost 4 bases and 4 bases, there was a span of 17 bases. CDR3 length: 15 amino acids. The germline V gene encodes CDR1 SGHTA and CDR2 FQGNSA. This chain's CDR3 is CASSSQSGEDYEQYF. In DNA, the CDR3 is TGTGCCAGCAGCTCCCAGTCGGGGGAGGATTACGAGCAGTACTTC.

This chain uses TRBV9 with TRBJ1-6, with D hard to call. The CDR3 extends over 15 amino acids. Trimming pared 0 bases from V and 7 bases from J, leaving 11 bases between. CDR1 SGDLS and CDR2 YYNGEE come from the germline V gene. CDR3 bases: TGTGCCAGCAGCGTAGCCCCAGGACGGAATTCACCCCTCCACTTT. This sequence encodes CASSVAPGRNSPLHF.

The chain is built from TRBV7-8 and TRBJ2-7, with TRBD2 as a possible D gene (7 bases). The CDR3 loop spans 14 amino acids. V lost 5 bases and J 6 bases, leaving 17 bases between the germline ends. CDR1 is SGHVS, CDR2 FQNEAQ, per germline. CDR3 in DNA: TGTGCCAGCAGCCTGGGGGGGGGCGAGGGCGAGCAGTACTTC. Amino acids: CASSLGGGEGEQYF.

This clonotype was seen a handful of times. The chain is built from TRBV18 and TRBJ2-7; D possibly corresponds to TRBD1 (6 bases). The V end lost 6 bases, the J end lost 0 bases, and 12 bases lay between the germline ends. The CDR3 sequence is 14 residues long. Germline CDR1 reads KGHSH; CDR2 reads LQKENI. Here the CDR3 DNA reads TGTGCCAGCTCGCCCAGGGGCCTCTCCTACGAGCAGTACTTC. Protein product: CASSPRGLSYEQYF.

The chain recombines TRBV5-8 with TRBJ2-5, with TRBD1 matching over 8 bases. V shed 2 bases and J 2 bases; nucleotides not matched to a gene: 11. The CDR3 sequence is 17 residues long. Germline V CDR1 and CDR2: SGHTS, YDEGEE. The CDR3 DNA reads as TGTGCCAGCAGCTTAGGGTCAGGGGGCACGCCGCAAGAGACCCAGTACTTC. Its protein is CASSLGSGGTPQETQYF.

This CDR3 is CASGRLADTDTQYF. CDR3 DNA: TGTGCCAGCGGGCGACTAGCAGACACAGATACGCAGTATTTT. The gene calls are TRBV9 and TRBJ2-3, with TRBD2 matching over 7 bases. J lost 2 bases, V lost 7 bases, and 7 bases had no gene match. CDR3 length: 14 residues. Germline assignment: CDR1 SGDLS and CDR2 YYNGEE.

There are a few counts of this clonotype. This chain connects TRBV20-1 to TRBJ2-7; maybe TRBD1 (5 bases). Germline CDR1 DFQATT, CDR2 SNEGSKA (reference sequence). The CDR3 is 13 amino acids. V lost 0 bases, J lost 7 bases, and 13 bases lay in between. The CDR3 nucleotides are TGCAGTGCTAGAGATCCCAGGGAAGGGGAGCAGTACTTC. It translates to CSARDPREGEQYF.

V is TRBV28 and J is TRBJ2-3, with TRBD2 matching over 8 bases. The V gene end was trimmed by 5 bases and the J gene end by 3 bases; junction bases not matched to a gene: 7. There are 15 residues in the CDR3. Per germline, CDR1 MDHEN and CDR2 SYDVKM. CDR3 sequence (DNA): TGTGCCAGCAGTCTAGCGGGCAGTGGGACAGATACGCAGTATTTT. Protein sequence: CASSLAGSGTDTQYF.

The chain recombines TRBV12-3 or TRBV12-4 with TRBJ2-3; 7 nucleotides agree with TRBD1. This CDR3 contains 16 residues. The J segment lost 4 bases and the V segment lost 5 bases, leaving 12 bases of the junction unmatched. In nucleotides, the CDR3 is TGTGCCAGCAGTGACCAGACAGGGATCGGGGCAGATACGCAGTATTTT. Protein: CASSDQTGIGADTQYF.

The chain has TRBV20-1 and TRBJ1-2; TRBD1 aligns across 8 bases. The CDR3 covers 15 residues. Trimming at V came to 6 bases and at J to 4 bases, leaving 13 bases not matched to a gene. The germline V gene has CDR1 DFQATT and CDR2 SNEGSKA (reference sequence). DNA for the CDR3: TGCAGTGCCCAGCCACCGGCAGGGGGCAGCTATGGCTACACCTTC. Translated: CSAQPPAGGSYGYTF.

Many counts were recorded for this clonotype. The chain's CDR3 is CASSLGSGGSEETQYF. Written as DNA, the CDR3 is TGCGCCAGCAGCTTGGGCAGCGGGGGGAGTGAAGAGACCCAGTACTTC. V gene TRBV5-1 combines with J gene TRBJ2-5; the match to TRBD2 covers 9 bases. The CDR3 is made up of 16 amino acids. The ends lost 0 bases at V and 3 bases at J; junction bases unmatched: 6. Germline loops: CDR1 SGHRS, CDR2 YFSETQ.

This clonotype appeared a few times. The V and J genes are TRBV18 and TRBJ1-1; D is uncertain. Germline CDR1 reads KGHSH; CDR2 reads LQKENI. This CDR3 contains 14 residues. Trimming pared 2 bases from V and 10 bases from J, leaving 17 bases between. The CDR3 region is CASSPLEEGPRAFF. In DNA form, the CDR3 reads TGTGCCAGCTCACCATTAGAAGAAGGGCCTCGAGCTTTCTTT.

The table lists this clonotype with many counts. The chain is built from TRBV7-2 and TRBJ1-6; no clear D. Germline V gene sequence: CDR1 SGHTA, CDR2 FQGNSA. Trimming shortened V by 1 base and J by 7 bases, and 5 bases separated the two germline ends. This CDR3 is built from 13 residues. The CDR3 reads CASSLGLNSPLHF. In nucleotides, the CDR3 is TGTGCCAGCAGCTTAGGGTTGAATTCACCCCTCCACTTT. Full variable domain (outside the CDR3, taken from reference TRBV7-2 and TRBJ1-6): GAGVSQSPSNKVTEKGKDVELRCDPISGHTALYWYRQSLGQGLEFLIYFQGNSAPDKSGLPSDRFSAERTGGSVSTLTIQRTQQEDSAVYLCASSLGLNSPLHFGNGTRLTVT.

This clonotype was picked up a small number of times. This chain connects TRBV5-1 to TRBJ2-3; TRBD2 is a possible D gene (6 bases). The CDR3 totals 16 residues. CDR1 is SGHRS and CDR2 is YFSETQ in the germline V gene. The V end was cut by 1 base, the J end by 0 bases, with 12 bases between. CDR3 amino acids: CASSLFAGSSTDTQYF. CDR3 DNA: TGCGCCAGCAGCTTGTTCGCGGGGTCGAGCACAGATACGCAGTATTTT.

This clonotype was observed a few times. CDR3 protein: CSARGEGTSGGAADTQYF. In DNA form, the CDR3 reads TGCAGTGCTAGAGGCGAAGGGACTAGCGGGGGGGCTGCAGATACGCAGTATTTT. This chain links TRBV20-1 with TRBJ2-3, with 16 bases matching TRBD2. The V gene end was trimmed by 1 base and the J gene end by 4 bases; junction bases not matched to a gene: 8. The CDR3 covers 18 residues. The germline gives CDR1 DFQATT, CDR2 SNEGSKA (reference sequence).

For this clonotype: It may be a read error: a sequence one base away is much more abundant. This chain joins TRBV29-1 and TRBJ2-7; D remains ambiguous. Germline V gene sequence: CDR1 SQVTM, CDR2 ANQGSEA. The V end lost 6 bases, the J end lost 4 bases, and 19 bases lay between the germline ends. CDR3 size: 14 residues. CDR3 nucleotide sequence: TGCAGCGTCGAGACGCCGGGCCTCCAGTACGAGCAGTACTTC. This codes for CSVETPGLQYEQYF.

This sequence joins TRBV3-1 and TRBJ2-7; no clear D. V lost 4 bases to trimming and J lost 6 bases, with 13 bases between them. The CDR3 extends over 13 amino acids. Germline lookup yields CDR1 LGHDT and CDR2 YNNKEL (reference sequence). The CDR3 here is CASSRTATSEQYF. The CDR3 nucleotides read TGTGCCAGCAGCCGAACCGCAACAAGCGAGCAGTACTTC.

CDR3 nucleotides: TGCGCCAGCAGTGAAGGTTCGGGGACAGGGAGTGAAAAACTGTTTTTT. It is translated as CASSEGSGTGSEKLFF. V and J are TRBV10-1 and TRBJ1-4; the match to TRBD1 covers 9 bases. The CDR3 sequence is 16 residues long. In germline, CDR1 is WNHNN, CDR2 SYGVQD (reference sequence). The V segment lost 3 bases and the J segment 7 bases; nucleotides outside the gene matches: 9.

This sequence joins TRBV29-1 and TRBJ2-3; no clear D. With 2 bases removed from V and 1 base from J, the gap between germline ends came to 10 bases. The germline V gene has CDR1 SQVTM and CDR2 ANQGSEA. The length of the CDR3 is 14 residues. CDR3 in amino acids: CSVESVRGTDTQYF. DNA for the CDR3: TGCAGCGTTGAAAGCGTAAGGGGCACAGATACGCAGTATTTT.

This clonotype occurred a few times. The chain employs TRBV15 and TRBJ2-7; 10 nucleotides match TRBD1. The CDR3 spans 15 residues. Germline assignment: CDR1 LNHNV and CDR2 YYDKDF (reference sequence). V trimming: 2 bases; J trimming: 5 bases; junction bases outside the gene matches: 6. CDR3 sequence reads: CATSRSGDRGNEQYF. For the CDR3, the DNA is TGTGCCACCAGCAGATCCGGGGACAGGGGAAACGAGCAGTACTTC.